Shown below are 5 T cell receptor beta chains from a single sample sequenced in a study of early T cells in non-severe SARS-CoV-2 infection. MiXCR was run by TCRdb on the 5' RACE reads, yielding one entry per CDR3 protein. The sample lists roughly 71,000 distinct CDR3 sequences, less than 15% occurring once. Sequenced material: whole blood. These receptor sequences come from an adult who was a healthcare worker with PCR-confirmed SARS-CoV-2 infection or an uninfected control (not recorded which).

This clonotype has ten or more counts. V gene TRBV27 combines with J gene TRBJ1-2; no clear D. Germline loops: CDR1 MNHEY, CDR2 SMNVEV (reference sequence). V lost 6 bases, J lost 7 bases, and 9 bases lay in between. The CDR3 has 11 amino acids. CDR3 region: CASRSSLGYTF. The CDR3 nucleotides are TGTGCCAGCAGAAGTTCCCTTGGCTACACCTTC.

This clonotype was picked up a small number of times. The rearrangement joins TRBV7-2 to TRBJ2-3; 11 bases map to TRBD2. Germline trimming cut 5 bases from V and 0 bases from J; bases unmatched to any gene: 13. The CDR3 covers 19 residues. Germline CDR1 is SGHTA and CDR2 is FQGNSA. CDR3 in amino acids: CASSTRASGRWASTDTQYF. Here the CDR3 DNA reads TGTGCCAGCAGCACGAGGGCTAGCGGGAGGTGGGCTAGCACAGATACGCAGTATTTT.

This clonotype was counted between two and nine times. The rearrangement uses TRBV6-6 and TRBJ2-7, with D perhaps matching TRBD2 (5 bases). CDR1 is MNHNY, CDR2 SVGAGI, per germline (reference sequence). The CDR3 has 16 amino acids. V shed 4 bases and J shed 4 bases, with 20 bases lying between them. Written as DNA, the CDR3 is TGTGCCAGCAGTTCTACGTCCCTGGGGAGTGGTTACGAGCAGTACTTC. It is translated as CASSSTSLGSGYEQYF.

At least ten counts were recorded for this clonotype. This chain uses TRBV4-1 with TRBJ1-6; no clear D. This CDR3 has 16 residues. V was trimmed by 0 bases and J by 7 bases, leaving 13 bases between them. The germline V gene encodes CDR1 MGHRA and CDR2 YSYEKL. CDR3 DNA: TGCGCCAGCAGCCAAGAGGGTCGGAGCGAAAATTCACCCCTCCACTTT. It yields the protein CASSQEGRSENSPLHF.

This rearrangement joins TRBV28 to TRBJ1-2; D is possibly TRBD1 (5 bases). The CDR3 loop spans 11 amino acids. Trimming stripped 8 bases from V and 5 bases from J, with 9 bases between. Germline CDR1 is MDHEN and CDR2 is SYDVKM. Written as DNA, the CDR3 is TGTGCCAGCGACAGCCGATATGGCTACACCTTC. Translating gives CASDSRYGYTF.